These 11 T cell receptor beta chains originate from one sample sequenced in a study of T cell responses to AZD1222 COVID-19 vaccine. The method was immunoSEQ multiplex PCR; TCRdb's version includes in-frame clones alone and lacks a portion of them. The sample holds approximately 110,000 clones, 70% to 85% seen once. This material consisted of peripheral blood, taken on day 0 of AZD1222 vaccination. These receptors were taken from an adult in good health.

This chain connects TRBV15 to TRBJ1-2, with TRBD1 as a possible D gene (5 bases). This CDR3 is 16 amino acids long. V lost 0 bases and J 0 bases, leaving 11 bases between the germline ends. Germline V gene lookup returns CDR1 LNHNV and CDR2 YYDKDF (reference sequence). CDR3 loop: CATSRDGGGANYGYTF. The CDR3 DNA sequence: TGTGCCACCAGCAGAGATGGGGGGGGAGCTAACTATGGCTACACCTTC.

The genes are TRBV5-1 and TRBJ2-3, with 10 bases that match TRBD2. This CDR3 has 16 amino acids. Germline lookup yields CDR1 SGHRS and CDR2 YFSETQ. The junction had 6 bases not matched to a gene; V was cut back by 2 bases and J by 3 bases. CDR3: CASSFSSGGATDTQYF. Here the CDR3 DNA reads TGCGCCAGCAGCTTTTCCAGCGGGGGGGCTACAGATACGCAGTATTTT.

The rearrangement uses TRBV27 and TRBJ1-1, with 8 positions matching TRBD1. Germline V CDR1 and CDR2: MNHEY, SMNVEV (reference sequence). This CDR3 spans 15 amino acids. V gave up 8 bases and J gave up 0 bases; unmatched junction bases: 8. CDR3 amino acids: CASRPMDRVNTEAFF. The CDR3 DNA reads TGTGCCAGCCGCCCCATGGACAGGGTGAACACTGAAGCTTTCTTT.

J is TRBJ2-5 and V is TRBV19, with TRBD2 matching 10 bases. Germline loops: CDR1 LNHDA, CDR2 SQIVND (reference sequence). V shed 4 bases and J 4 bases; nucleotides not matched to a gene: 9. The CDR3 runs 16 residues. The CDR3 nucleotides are TGTGCCAGTAGTACCCAAGGGACTAGCGCAGGAGAGACCCAGTACTTC. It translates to CASSTQGTSAGETQYF.

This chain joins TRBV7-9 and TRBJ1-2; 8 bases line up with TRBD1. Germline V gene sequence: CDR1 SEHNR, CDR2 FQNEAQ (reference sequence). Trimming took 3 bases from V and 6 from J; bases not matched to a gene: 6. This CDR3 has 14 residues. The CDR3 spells CASSLGQEDDGYTF. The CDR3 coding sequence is TGTGCCAGCAGCTTGGGACAGGAGGACGATGGCTACACCTTC.

The CDR3, as DNA: TGTGCGACGGGGAGGGACGGACCCTACGAGCAGTACTTC. Encoded protein: CATGRDGPYEQYF. The chain is built from TRBV7-2 and TRBJ2-7, with 7 bases lining up with TRBD2. CDR1 is SGHTA and CDR2 is FQGNSA in the germline V gene. The CDR3 extends over 13 amino acids.

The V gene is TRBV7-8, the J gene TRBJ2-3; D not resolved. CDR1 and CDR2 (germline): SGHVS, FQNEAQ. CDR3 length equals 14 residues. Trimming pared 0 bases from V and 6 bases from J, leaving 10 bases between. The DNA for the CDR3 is TGTGCCAGCAGCTTAGCTTGGGCCCCCGATACGCAGTATTTT. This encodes CASSLAWAPDTQYF.

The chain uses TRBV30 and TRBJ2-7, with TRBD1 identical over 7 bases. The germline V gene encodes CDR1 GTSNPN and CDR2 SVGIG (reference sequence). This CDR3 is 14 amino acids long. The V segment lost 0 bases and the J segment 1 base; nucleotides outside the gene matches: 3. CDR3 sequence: CAWSVGGQSYEQYF. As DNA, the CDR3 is TGTGCCTGGAGTGTAGGGGGACAGTCCTACGAGCAGTACTTC.

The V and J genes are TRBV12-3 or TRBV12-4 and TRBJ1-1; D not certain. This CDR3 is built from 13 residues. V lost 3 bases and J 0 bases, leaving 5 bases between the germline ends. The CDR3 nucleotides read TGTGCCAGCAGTTTGTTGGTGAACACTGAAGCTTTCTTT. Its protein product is CASSLLVNTEAFF.

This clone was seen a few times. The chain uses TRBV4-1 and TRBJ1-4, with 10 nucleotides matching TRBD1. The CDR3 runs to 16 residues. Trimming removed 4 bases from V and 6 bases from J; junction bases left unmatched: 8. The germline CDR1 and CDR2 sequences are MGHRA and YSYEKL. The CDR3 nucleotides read TGCGCCAGCAGCCTTAGTCCGGGACAGGGGCATGAAAAACTGTTTTTT. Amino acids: CASSLSPGQGHEKLFF.

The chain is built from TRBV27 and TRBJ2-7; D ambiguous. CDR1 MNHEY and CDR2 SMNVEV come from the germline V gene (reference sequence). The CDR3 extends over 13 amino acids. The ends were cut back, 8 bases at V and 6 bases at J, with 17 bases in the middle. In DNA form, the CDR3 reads TGTGCCAGCGCCATCGATATACCCGGCGAGCAGTACTTC. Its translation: CASAIDIPGEQYF.